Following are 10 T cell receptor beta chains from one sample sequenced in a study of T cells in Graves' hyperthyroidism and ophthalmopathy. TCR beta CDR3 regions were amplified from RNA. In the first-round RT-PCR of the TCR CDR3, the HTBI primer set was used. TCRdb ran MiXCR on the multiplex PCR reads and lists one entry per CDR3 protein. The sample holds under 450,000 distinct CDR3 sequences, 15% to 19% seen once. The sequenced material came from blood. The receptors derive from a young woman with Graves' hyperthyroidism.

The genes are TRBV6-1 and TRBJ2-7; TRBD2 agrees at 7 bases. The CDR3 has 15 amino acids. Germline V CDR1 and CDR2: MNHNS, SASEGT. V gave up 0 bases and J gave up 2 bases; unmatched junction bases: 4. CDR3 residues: CASSEAGGVAYEQYF. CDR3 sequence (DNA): TGTGCCAGCAGTGAAGCGGGGGGGGTCGCCTACGAGCAGTACTTC.

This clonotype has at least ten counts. The CDR3 loop reads CASSWLGLTRTNEQFF. CDR3 nucleotides: TGTGCCAGCAGTTGGTTGGGGCTCACTAGGACCAATGAGCAGTTCTTC. The genes are TRBV6-1 and TRBJ2-1, with D perhaps assigned TRBD1 or TRBD2 (5 bases each). Trimming cost V 5 bases and J 6 bases, with 20 bases left between them. The germline V gene encodes CDR1 MNHNS and CDR2 SASEGT. The CDR3 has 16 amino acids.

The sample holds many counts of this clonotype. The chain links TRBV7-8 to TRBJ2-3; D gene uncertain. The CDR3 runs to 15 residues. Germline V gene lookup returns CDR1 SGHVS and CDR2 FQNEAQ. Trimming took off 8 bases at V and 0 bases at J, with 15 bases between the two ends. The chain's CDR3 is CASSRWAESTDTQYF. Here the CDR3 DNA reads TGTGCCAGCTCCCGGTGGGCGGAGAGCACAGATACGCAGTATTTT.

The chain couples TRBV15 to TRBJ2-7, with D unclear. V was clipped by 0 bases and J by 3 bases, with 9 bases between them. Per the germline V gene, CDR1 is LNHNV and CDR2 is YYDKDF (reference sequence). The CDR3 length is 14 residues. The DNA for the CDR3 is TGTGCCACCAGCAGAGATCTGGCCAACTACGAGCAGTACTTC. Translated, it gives CATSRDLANYEQYF. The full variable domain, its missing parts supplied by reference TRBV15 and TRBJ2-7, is DAMVIQNPRYQVTQFGKPVTLSCSQTLNHNVMYWYQQKSSQAPKLLFHYYDKDFNNEADTPDNFQSRRPNTSFCFLDIRSPGLGDTAMYLCATSRDLANYEQYFGPGTRLTVT.

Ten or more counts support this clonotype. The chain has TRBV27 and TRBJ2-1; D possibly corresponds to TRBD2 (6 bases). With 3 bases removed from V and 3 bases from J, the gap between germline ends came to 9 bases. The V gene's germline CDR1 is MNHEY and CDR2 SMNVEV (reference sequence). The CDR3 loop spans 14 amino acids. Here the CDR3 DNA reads TGTGCCAGCAGTTTCCGGACTATCTACAATGAGCAGTTCTTC. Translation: CASSFRTIYNEQFF.

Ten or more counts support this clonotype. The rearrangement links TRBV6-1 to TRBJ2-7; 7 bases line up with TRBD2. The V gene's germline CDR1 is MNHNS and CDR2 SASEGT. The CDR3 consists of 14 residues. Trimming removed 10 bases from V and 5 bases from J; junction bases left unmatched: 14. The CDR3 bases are TGTGCCACCCTTAGAGGGGAGGGCCTGGACGAGCAGTACTTC. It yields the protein CATLRGEGLDEQYF.

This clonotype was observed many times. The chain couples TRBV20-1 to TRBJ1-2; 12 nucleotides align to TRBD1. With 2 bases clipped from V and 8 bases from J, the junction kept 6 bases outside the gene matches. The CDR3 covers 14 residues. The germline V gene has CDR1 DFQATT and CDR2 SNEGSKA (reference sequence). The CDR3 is CSARPGQGAGGYTF. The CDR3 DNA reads TGCAGTGCTAGACCGGGACAGGGGGCGGGAGGCTACACCTTC.

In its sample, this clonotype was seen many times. The CDR3 reads CASSFQNPRAPLHF. In DNA form, the CDR3 reads TGTGCCAGCAGTTTCCAGAACCCCCGGGCACCCCTCCACTTT. The chain carries TRBV27 and TRBJ1-6; D remains ambiguous. V lost 3 bases, J lost 11 bases, and 14 bases lay in between. The germline gives CDR1 MNHEY, CDR2 SMNVEV (reference sequence). The CDR3 is 14 amino acids.

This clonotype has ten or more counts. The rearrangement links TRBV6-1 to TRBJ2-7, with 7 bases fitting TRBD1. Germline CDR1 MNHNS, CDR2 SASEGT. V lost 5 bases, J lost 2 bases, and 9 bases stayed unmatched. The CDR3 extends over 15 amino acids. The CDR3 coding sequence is TGTGCCAGCAGTTACGGGACAGTCCTCCCCTACGAGCAGTACTTC. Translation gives CASSYGTVLPYEQYF.

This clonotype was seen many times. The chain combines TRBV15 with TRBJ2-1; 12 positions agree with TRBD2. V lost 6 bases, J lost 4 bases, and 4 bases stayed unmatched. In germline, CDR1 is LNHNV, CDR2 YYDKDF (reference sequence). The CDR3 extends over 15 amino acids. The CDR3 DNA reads TGTGCCACCAGGCTAGCGGGAGGGGGGTACAATGAGCAGTTCTTC. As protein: CATRLAGGGYNEQFF.